This TCR beta chain is from a study of blood T cell repertoires in COVID-19. Trimming cost V 1 base and J 6 bases; bases outside gene matches: 5. Germline V gene data show CDR1 as LGHNA and CDR2 as YSLEER. The length of the CDR3 is 14 residues. This clone has just a few counts. TCRdb's table, derived via immunoSEQ multiplex PCR, lists solely in-frame clones and lacks some. The sample has fewer than 250,000 clones, less than 85% seen once. The sequencing sample was made of peripheral blood. The V and J genes are TRBV4-3 and TRBJ1-1, with 7 positions matching TRBD1. The source of this sequence is a woman aged 45-65 years with acute or convalescent COVID-19. The CDR3 loop reads CASSQGPQGPEAFF. The CDR3 DNA reads as TGCGCCAGCAGCCAAGGTCCACAGGGGCCTGAAGCTTTCTTT.